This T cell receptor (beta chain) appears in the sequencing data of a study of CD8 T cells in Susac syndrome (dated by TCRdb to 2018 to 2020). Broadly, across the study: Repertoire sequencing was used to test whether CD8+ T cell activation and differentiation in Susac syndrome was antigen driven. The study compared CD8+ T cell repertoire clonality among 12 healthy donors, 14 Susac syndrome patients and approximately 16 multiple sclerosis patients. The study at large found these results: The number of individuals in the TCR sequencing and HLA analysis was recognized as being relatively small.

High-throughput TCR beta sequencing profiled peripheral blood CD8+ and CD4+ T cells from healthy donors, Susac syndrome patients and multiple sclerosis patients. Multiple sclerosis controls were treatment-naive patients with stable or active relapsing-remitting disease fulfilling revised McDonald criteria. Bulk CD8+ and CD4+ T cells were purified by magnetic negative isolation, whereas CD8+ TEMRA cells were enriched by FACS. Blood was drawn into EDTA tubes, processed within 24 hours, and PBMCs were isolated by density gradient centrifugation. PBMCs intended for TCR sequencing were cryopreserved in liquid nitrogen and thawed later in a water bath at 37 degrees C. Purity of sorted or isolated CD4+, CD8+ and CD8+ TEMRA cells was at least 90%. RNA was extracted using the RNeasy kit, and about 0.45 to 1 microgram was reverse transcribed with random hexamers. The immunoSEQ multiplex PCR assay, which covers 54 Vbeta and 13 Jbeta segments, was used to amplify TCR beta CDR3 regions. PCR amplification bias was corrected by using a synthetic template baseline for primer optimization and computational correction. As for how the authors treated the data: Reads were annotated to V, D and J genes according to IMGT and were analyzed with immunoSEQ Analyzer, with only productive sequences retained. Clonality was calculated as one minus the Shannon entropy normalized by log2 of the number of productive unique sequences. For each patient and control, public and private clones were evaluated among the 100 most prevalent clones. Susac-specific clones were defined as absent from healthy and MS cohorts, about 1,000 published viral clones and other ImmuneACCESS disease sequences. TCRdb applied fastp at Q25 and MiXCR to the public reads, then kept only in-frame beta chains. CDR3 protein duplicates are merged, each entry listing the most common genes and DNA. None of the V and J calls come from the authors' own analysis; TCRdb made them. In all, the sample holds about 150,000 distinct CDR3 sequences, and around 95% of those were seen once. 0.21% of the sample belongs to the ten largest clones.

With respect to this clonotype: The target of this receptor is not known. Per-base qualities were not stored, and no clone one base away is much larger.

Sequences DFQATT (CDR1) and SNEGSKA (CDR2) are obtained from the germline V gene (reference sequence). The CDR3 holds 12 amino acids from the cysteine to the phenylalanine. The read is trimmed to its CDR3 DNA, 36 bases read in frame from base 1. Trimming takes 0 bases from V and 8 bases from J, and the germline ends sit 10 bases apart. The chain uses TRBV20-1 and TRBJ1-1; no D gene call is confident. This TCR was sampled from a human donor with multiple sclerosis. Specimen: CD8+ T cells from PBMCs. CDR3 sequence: CSARETSPEAFF. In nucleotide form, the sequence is TGCAGTGCTAGAGAAACCAGTCCCGAAGCTTTCTTT.